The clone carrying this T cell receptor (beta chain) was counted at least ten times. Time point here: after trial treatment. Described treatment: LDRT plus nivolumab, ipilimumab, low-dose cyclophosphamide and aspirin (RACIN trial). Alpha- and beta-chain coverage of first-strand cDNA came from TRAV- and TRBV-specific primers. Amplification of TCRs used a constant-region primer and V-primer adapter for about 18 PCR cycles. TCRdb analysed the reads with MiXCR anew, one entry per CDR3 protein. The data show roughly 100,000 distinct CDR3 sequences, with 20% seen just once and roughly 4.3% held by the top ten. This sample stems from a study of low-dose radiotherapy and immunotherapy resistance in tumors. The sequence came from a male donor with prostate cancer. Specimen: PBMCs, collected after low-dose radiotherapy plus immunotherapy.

The CDR3 protein is CASSPDDERQFF. The CDR3 DNA follows: TGTGCCAGCAGCCCCGATGATGAGCGGCAGTTCTTC. The chain carries TRBV11-1 and TRBJ2-1, with D hard to call. The V gene lost 5 bases and the J gene lost 12 bases, with 14 bases spanning the gap. CDR1 is SGHAT, CDR2 FQDESV, per germline (reference sequence). The CDR3 consists of 12 residues.